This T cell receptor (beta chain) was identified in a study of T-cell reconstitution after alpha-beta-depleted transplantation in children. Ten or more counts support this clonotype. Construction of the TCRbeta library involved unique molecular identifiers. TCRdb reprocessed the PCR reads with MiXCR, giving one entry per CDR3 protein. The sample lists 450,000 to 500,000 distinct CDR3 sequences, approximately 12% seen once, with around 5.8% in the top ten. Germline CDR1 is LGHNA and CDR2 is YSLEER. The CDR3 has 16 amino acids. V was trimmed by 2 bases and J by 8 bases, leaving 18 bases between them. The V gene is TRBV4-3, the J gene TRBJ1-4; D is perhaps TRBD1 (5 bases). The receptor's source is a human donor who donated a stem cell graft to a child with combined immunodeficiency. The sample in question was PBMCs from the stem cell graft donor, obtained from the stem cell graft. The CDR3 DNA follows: TGCGCCAGCAGCCAACACGGGGGGGACCTGGGAGAAAAACTGTTTTTT. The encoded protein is CASSQHGGDLGEKLFF.